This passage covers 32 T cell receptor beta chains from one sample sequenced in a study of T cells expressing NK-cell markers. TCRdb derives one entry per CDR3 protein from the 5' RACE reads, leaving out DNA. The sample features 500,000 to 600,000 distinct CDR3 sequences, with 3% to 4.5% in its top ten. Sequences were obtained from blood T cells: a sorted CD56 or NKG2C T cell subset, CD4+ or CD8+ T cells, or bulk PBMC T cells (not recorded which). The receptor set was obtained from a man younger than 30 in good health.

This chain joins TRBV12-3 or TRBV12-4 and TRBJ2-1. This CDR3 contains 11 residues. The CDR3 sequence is CASSSVGKQFF.

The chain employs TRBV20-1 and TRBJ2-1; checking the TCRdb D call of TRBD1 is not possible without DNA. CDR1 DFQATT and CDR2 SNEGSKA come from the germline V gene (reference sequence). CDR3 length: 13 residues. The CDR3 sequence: CSASQGFIDEQFF.

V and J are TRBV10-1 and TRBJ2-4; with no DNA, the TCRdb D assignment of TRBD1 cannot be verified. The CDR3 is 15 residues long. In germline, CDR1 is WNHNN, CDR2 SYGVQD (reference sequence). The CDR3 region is CASSGDRGRGNIQYF.

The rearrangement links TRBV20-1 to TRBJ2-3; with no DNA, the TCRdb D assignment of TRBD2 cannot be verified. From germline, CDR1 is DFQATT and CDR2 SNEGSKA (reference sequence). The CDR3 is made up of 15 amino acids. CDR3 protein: CSARDLAGVGDTQYF.

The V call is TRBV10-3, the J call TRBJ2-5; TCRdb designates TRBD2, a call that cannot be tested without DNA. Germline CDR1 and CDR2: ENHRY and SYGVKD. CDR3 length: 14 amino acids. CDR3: CAISEIAAGETQYF.

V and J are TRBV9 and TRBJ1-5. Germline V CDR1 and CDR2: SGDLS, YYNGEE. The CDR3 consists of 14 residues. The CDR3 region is CASSASIQDQPQHF.

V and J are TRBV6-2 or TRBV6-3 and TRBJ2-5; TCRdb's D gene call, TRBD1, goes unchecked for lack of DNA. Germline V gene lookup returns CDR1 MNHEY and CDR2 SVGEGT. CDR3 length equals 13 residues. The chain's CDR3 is CASRSGTVQTQYF.

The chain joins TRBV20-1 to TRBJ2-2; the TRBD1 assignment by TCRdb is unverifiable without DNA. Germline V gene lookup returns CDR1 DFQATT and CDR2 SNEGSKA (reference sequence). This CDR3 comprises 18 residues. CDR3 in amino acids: CSARAPPRGSRSTGELFF.

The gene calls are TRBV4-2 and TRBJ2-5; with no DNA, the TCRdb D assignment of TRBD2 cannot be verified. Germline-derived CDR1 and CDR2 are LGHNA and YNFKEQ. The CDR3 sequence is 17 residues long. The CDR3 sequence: CASSQDRLAGKEETQYF.

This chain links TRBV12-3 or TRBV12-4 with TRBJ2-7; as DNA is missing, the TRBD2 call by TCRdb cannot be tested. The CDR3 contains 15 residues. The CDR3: CASSLRTSGAYEQYF.

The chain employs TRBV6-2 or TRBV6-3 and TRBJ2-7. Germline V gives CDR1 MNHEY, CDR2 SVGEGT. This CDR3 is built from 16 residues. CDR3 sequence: CASSYSFDRAPYEQYF.

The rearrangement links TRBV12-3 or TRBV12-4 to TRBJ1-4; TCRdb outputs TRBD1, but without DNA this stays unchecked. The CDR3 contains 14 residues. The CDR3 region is CASSHGQGREKLFF.

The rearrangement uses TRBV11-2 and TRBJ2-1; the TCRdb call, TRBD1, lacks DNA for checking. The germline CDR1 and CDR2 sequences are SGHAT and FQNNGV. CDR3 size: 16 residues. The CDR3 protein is CASSLGTGIIYNEQFF.

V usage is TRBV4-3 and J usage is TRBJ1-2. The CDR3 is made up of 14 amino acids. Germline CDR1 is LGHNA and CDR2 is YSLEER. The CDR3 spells CASSQERVNYGYTF.

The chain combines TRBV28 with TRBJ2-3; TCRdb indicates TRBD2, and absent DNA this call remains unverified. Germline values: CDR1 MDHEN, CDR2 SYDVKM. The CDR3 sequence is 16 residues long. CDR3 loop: CASSRGLAGVADTQYF. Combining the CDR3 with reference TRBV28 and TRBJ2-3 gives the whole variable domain DVKVTQSSRYLVKRTGEKVFLECVQDMDHENMFWYRQDPGLGLRLIYFSYDVKMKEKGDIPEGYSVSREKKERFSLILESASTNQTSMYLCASSRGLAGVADTQYFGPGTRLTVL.

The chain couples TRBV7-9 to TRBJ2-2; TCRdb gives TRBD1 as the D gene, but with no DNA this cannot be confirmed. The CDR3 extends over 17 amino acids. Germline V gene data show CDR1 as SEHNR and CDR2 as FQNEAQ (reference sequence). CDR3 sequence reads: CASSLGVTGANTGELFF.

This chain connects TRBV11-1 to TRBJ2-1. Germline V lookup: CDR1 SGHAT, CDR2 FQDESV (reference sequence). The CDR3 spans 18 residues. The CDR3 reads CASSPRDSMGSSYNEQFF.

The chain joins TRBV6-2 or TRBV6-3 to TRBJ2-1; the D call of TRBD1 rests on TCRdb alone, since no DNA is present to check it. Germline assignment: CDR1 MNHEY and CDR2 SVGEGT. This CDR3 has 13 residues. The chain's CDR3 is CASSGGQNNEQFF.

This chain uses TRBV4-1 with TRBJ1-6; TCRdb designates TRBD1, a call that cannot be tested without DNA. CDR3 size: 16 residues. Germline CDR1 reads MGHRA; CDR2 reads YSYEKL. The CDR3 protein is CASSQDIGQGNSPLHF.

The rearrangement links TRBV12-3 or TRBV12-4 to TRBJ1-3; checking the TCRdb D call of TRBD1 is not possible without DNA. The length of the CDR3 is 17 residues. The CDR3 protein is CASRNSGTEMSGNTIYF.

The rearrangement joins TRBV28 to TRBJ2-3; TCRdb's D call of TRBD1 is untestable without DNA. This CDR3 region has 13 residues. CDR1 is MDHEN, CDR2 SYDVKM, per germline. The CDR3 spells CASYRGRTDTQYF.

CDR3 loop: CASSRTGAEQFF. The J gene is TRBJ2-1, the V gene TRBV27; absent DNA, TCRdb's TRBD1 call cannot be checked. Germline V CDR1 and CDR2: MNHEY, SMNVEV (reference sequence). This CDR3 has 12 amino acids.

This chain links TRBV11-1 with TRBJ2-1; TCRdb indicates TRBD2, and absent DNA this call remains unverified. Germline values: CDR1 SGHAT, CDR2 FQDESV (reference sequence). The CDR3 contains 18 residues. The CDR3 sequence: CASSWPRLAGGGYNEQFF.

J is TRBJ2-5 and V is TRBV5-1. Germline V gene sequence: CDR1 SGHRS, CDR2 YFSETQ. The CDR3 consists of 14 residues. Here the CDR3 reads CASSLSMVMETQYF.

CDR3 sequence reads: CASSPRDRGGGYTF. The V call is TRBV12-3 or TRBV12-4, the J call TRBJ1-2; TCRdb calls TRBD1, which cannot be checked without DNA. The CDR3 spans 14 residues.

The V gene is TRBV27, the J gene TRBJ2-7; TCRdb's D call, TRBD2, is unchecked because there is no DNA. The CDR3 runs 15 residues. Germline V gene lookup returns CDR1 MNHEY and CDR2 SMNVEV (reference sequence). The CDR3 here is CASSNLAGGPNEQYF.

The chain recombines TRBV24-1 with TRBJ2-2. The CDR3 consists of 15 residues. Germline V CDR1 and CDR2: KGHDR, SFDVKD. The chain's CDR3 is CATSDLTSLDGELFF.

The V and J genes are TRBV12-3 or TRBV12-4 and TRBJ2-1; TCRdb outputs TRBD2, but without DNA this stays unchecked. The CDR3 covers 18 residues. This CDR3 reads CASTYGLAGGLGTNEQFF.

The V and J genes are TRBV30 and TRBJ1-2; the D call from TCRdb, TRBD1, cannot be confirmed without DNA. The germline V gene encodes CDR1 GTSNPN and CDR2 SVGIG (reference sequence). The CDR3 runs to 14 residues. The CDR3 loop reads CAWSPDRGYYGYTF.

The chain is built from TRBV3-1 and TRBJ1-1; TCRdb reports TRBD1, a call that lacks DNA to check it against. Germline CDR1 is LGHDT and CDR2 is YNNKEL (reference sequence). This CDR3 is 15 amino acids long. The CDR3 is CASSQAPGQETEAFF.

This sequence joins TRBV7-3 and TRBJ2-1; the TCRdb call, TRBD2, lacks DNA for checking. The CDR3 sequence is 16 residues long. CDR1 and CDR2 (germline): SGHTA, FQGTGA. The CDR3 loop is CASSKNQALRAGEQFF. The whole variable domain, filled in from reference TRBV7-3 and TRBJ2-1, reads GAGVSQTPSNKVTEKGKYVELRCDPISGHTALYWYRQSLGQGPEFLIYFQGTGAADDSGLPNDRFFAVRPEGSVSTLKIQRTERGDSAVYLCASSKNQALRAGEQFFGPGTRLTVL.

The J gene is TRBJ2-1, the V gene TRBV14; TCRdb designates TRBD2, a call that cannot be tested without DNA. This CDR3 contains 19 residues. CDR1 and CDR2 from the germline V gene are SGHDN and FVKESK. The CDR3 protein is CASSQLGLAGGNPTNEQFF.